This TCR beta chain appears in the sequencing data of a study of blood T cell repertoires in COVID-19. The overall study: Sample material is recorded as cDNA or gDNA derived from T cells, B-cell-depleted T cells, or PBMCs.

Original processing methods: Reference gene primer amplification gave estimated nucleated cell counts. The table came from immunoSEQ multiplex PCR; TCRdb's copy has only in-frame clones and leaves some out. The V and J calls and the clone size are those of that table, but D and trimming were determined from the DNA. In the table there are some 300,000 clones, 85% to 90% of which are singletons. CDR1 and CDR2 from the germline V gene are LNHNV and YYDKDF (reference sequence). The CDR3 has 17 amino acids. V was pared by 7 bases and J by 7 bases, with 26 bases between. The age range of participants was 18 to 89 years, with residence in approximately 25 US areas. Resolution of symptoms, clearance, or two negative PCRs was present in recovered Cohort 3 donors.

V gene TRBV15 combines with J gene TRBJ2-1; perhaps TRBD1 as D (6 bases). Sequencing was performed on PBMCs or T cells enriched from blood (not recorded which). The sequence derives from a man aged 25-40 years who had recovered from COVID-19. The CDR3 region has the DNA TGTGCCACCACCGACCGCGATTTTACAGGGTTTCGGAATGAGCAGTTCTTC. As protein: CATTDRDFTGFRNEQFF.